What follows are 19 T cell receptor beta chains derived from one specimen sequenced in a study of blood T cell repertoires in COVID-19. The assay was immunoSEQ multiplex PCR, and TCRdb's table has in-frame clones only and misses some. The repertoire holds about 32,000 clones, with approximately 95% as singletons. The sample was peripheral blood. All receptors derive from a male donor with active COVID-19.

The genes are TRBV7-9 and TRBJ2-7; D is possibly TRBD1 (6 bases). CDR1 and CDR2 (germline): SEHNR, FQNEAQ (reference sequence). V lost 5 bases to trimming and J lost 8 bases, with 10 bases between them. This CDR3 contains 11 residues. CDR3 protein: CASSPDRQQYF. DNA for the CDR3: TGTGCCAGCAGCCCGGACAGACAGCAGTACTTC.

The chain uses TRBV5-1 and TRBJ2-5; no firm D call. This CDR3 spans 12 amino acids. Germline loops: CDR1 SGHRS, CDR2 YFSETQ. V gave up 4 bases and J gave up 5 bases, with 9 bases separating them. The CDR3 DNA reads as TGCGCCAGCAGCCTACCGTCTGAGACCCAGTACTTC. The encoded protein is CASSLPSETQYF. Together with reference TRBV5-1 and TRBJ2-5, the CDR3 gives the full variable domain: KAGVTQTPRYLIKTRGQQVTLSCSPISGHRSVSWYQQTPGQGLQFLFEYFSETQRNKGNFPGRFSGRQFSNSRSEMNVSTLELGDSALYLCASSLPSETQYFGPGTRLLVL.

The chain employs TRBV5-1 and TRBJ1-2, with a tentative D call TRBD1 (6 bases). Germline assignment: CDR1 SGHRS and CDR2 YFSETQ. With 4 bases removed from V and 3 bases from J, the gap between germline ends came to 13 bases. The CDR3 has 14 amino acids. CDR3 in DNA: TGCGCCAGCAGCCCGGGGGGGCTGGACTATGGCTACACCTTC. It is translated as CASSPGGLDYGYTF.

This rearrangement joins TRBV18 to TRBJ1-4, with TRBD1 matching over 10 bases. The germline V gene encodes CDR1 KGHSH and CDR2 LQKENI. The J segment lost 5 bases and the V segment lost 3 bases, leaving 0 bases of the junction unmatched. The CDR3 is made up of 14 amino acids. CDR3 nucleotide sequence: TGTGCCAGCTCACCGGGACAGGGGAATGAAAAACTGTTTTTT. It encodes CASSPGQGNEKLFF.

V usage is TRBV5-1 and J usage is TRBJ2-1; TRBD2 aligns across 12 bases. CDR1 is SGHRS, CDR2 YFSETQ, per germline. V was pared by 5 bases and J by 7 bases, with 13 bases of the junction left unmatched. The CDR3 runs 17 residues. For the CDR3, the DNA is TGCGCCAGCAGTCCCGAGACACTAGCGGGGGGCGGGAATGAGCAGTTCTTC. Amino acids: CASSPETLAGGGNEQFF.

The CDR3 reads CASSQAEHRGYYGYTF. The CDR3 DNA is TGCGCCAGCAGCCAAGCGGAGCACAGGGGGTACTATGGCTACACCTTC. V and J are TRBV4-3 and TRBJ1-2; 8 bases align to TRBD1. V shed 1 base and J 3 bases; nucleotides not matched to a gene: 7. The CDR3 spans 16 residues. The V gene's germline CDR1 is LGHNA and CDR2 YSLEER.

DNA for the CDR3: TGCGCCAGCAGTCTGGAGACAGGGGGTTTTGGGGCCAACGTCCTGACTTTC. The encoded protein is CASSLETGGFGANVLTF. The chain links TRBV23-1 to TRBJ2-6, with TRBD1 identical over 9 bases. TRBV23-1 is given ORF status, its function remaining uncertain. The trim removed 4 bases at V and 3 bases at J, leaving 7 bases unmatched. This CDR3 spans 17 amino acids.

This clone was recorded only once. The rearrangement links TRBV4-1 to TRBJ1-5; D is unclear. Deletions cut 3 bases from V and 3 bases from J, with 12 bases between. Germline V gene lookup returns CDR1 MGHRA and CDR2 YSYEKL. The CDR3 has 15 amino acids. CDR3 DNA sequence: TGCGCCAGCAGCCATGGCACCAGTTCCAATCAGCCCCAGCATTTT. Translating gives CASSHGTSSNQPQHF.

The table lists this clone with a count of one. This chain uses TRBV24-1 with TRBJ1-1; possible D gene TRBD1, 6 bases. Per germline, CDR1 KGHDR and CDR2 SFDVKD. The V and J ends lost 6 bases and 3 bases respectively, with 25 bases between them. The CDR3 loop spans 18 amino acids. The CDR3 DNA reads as TGTGCCACCAGTCCACCAACCTTAATAGGGGGGGGGTACACTGAAGCTTTCTTT. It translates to CATSPPTLIGGGYTEAFF.

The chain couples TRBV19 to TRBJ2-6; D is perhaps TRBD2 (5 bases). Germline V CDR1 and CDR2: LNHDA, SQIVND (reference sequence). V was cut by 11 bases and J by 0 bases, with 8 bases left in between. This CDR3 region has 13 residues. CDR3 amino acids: CAGRPSGANVLTF. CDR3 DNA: TGTGCCGGGAGACCCTCTGGGGCCAACGTCCTGACTTTC. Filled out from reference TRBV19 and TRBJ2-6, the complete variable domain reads DGGITQSPKYLFRKEGQNVTLSCEQNLNHDAMYWYRQDPGQGLRLIYYSQIVNDFQKGDIAEGYSVSREKKESFPLTVTSAQKNPTAFYLCAGRPSGANVLTFGAGSRLTVL.

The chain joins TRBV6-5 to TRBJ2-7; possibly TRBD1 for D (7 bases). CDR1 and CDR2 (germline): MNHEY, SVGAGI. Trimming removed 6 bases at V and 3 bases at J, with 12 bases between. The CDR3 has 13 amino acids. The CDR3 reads CASRRQGGYEQYF. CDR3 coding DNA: TGTGCCAGCAGGAGGCAGGGGGGCTACGAGCAGTACTTC.

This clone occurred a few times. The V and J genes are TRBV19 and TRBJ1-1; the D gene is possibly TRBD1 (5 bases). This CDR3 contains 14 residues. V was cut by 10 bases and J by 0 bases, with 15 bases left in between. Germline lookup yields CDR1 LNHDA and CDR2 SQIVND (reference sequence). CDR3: CATKDSYMNTEAFF. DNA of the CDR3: TGTGCCACTAAAGACAGCTACATGAACACTGAAGCTTTCTTT. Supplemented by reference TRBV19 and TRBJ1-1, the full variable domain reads DGGITQSPKYLFRKEGQNVTLSCEQNLNHDAMYWYRQDPGQGLRLIYYSQIVNDFQKGDIAEGYSVSREKKESFPLTVTSAQKNPTAFYLCATKDSYMNTEAFFGQGTRLTVV.

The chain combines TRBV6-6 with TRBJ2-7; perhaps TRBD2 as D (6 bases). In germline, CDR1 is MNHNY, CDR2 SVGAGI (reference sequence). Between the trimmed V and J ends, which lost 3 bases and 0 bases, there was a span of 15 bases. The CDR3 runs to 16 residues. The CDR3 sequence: CASSYGTLKGSYEQYF. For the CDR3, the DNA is TGTGCCAGCAGTTATGGGACTCTCAAGGGCTCCTACGAGCAGTACTTC.

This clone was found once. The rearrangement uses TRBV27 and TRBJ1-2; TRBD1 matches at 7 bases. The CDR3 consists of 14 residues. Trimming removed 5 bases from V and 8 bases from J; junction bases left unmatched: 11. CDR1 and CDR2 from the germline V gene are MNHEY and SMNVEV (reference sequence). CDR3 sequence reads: CASSRDRSGGGYTF. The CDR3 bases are TGTGCCAGCAGTCGAGACAGGTCAGGGGGGGGCTACACCTTC.

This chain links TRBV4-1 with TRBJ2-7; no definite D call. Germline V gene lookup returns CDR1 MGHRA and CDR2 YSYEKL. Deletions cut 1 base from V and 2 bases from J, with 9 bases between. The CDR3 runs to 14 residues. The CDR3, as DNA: TGCGCCAGCAGCCAAGTCCACAGAGCCTACGAGCAGTACTTC. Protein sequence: CASSQVHRAYEQYF.

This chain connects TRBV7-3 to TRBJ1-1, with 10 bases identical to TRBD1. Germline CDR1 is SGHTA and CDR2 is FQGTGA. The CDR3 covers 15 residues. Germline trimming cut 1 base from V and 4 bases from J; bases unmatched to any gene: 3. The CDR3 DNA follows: TGTGCCAGCAGCTTAAGTGGACAGGGGGGCACTGAAGCTTTCTTT. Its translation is CASSLSGQGGTEAFF. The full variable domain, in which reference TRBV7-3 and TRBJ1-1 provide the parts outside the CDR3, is GAGVSQTPSNKVTEKGKYVELRCDPISGHTALYWYRQSLGQGPEFLIYFQGTGAADDSGLPNDRFFAVRPEGSVSTLKIQRTERGDSAVYLCASSLSGQGGTEAFFGQGTRLTVV.

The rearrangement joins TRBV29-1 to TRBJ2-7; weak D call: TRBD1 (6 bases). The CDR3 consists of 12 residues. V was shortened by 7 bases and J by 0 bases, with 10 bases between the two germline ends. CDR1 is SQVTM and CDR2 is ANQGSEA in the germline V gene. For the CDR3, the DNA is TGCAGCGCAAAGACAGGCTCCTACGAGCAGTACTTC. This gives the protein CSAKTGSYEQYF.

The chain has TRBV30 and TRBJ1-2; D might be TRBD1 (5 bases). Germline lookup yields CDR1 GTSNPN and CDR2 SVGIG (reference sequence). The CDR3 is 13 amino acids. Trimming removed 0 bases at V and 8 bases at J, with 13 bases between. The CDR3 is CAWSVGRVGGYTF. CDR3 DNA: TGTGCCTGGAGTGTAGGCAGGGTGGGCGGCTACACCTTC.

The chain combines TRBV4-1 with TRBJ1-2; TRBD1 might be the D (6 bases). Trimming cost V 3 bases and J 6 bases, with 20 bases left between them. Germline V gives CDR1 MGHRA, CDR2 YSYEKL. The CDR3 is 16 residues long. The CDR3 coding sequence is TGCGCCAGCAGCCAGCCCGGGACATCCCCTAAAGATGGCTACACCTTC. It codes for CASSQPGTSPKDGYTF.